One sample yielded the 11 T cell receptor beta chains listed below, sequenced in a study of T cells in Graves' hyperthyroidism and ophthalmopathy (dated by TCRdb to the late 2010s). Libraries were built with multiplex PCR. The data were produced on an Illumina HiSeq 2000. Amplification of TCR beta CDR3 regions was carried out from RNA transcripts. The first round of RT-PCR for the TCR CDR3 was performed with the HTBI primer set and the Qiagen OneStep RT-PCR kit. TCRdb redid the processing of the public reads, applying fastp at Q25 and MiXCR, and retained in-frame beta chains. Each record represents a unique CDR3 protein, reported with the most common genes and DNA among its rows. The sample records approximately 720,000 distinct CDR3 sequences, roughly 20% of which are singletons. The top ten constitute 16% of the sample. The sequenced sample was blood. The receptors shown here come from a woman aged 45 to 65 with Graves' hyperthyroidism that later progressed to Graves' ophthalmopathy.

The chain's CDR3 is CASSQKGPQGYTF. The CDR3 DNA reads as TGCGCCAGCAGCCAAAAGGGGCCACAGGGCTACACCTTC. The rearrangement joins TRBV5-1 to TRBJ1-2; TRBD1 is a possible D gene (5 bases). This CDR3 has 13 residues. Germline assignment: CDR1 SGHRS and CDR2 YFSETQ. Trimming cost V 4 bases and J 8 bases, with 15 bases left between them. The full variable domain, in which reference TRBV5-1 and TRBJ1-2 provide the parts outside the CDR3, is KAGVTQTPRYLIKTRGQQVTLSCSPISGHRSVSWYQQTPGQGLQFLFEYFSETQRNKGNFPGRFSGRQFSNSRSEMNVSTLELGDSALYLCASSQKGPQGYTFGSGTRLTVV.

The gene calls are TRBV7-2 and TRBJ1-1, with D maybe TRBD1 (6 bases). The CDR3 is made up of 15 amino acids. Looked up from germline, CDR1 is SGHTA and CDR2 is FQGNSA. The V end lost 1 base, the J end lost 6 bases, and 15 bases lay between the germline ends. The CDR3 DNA is TGTGCCAGCAGCTTAGACAGGGTAGTTGTCCCTGAAGCTTTCTTT. Protein sequence: CASSLDRVVVPEAFF.

This clonotype was counted a few times. The chain is built from TRBV9 and TRBJ1-3; D remains unclear. The ends were cut back, 1 base at V and 2 bases at J, with 13 bases in the middle. The CDR3 has 16 residues. CDR1 and CDR2 from the germline V gene are SGDLS and YYNGEE. The CDR3 nucleotides are TGTGCCAGCAGCGTAATGGGCAGTCTCCCTGGAAACACCATATATTTT. This encodes CASSVMGSLPGNTIYF.

The V and J genes are TRBV29-1 and TRBJ2-6; no reliable D call. Germline-derived CDR1 and CDR2 are SQVTM and ANQGSEA. This CDR3 comprises 15 residues. The germline V and J ends were trimmed by 1 base and 0 bases, with 7 bases remaining between them. The CDR3: CSVEGTSSGANVLTF. The CDR3 DNA follows: TGCAGCGTTGAAGGGACGAGCTCTGGGGCCAACGTCCTGACTTTC.

In its sample, this clonotype was seen a few times. The chain carries TRBV14 and TRBJ1-2; no reliable D call. The CDR3 is 13 residues long. V was clipped by 2 bases and J by 4 bases, with 8 bases between them. Per the germline V gene, CDR1 is SGHDN and CDR2 is FVKESK. CDR3 coding DNA: TGTGCCAGCAGCCAATCAGGACCCTATGGCTACACCTTC. Encoded protein: CASSQSGPYGYTF.

This clonotype was counted many times. V usage is TRBV30 and J usage is TRBJ1-1; a weak D match, TRBD1 (6 bases). V lost 1 base, J lost 0 bases, and 12 bases lay in between. The CDR3 contains 15 residues. The germline CDR1 and CDR2 sequences are GTSNPN and SVGIG (reference sequence). The CDR3 loop reads CAWSEGDYMNTEAFF. For the CDR3, the DNA is TGTGCCTGGAGTGAGGGGGACTACATGAACACTGAAGCTTTCTTT.

This clonotype occurred many times. The rearrangement joins TRBV11-2 to TRBJ2-1; the D gene is possibly TRBD2 (7 bases). CDR3 length equals 16 residues. The germline CDR1 and CDR2 sequences are SGHAT and FQNNGV. V was shortened by 1 base and J by 10 bases, with 20 bases between the two germline ends. The CDR3 bases are TGTGCCAGCAGCTTAGGGGGGCCGGGGGGCAGAGGGGAGCAGTTCTTC. Translated, it gives CASSLGGPGGRGEQFF.

This rearrangement joins TRBV6-1 to TRBJ1-2, with D uncertain. Trimming cost V 2 bases and J 6 bases, with 1 base left between them. The germline CDR1 and CDR2 sequences are MNHNS and SASEGT. This CDR3 spans 10 amino acids. The CDR3 here is CASSENGYTF. The CDR3 coding sequence is TGTGCCAGCAGTGAAAATGGCTACACCTTC.

V and J are TRBV29-1 and TRBJ2-2; D tentatively fits TRBD1 or TRBD2 (6 bases each). Germline CDR1 reads SQVTM; CDR2 reads ANQGSEA. CDR3 length: 15 residues. V lost 3 bases and J 6 bases, leaving 17 bases between the germline ends. CDR3 loop: CSVELPRGRSGELFF. The CDR3 nucleotides are TGCAGCGTTGAGCTTCCCCGGGGGCGGTCCGGGGAGCTGTTTTTT.

At least ten counts were recorded for this clonotype. The chain combines TRBV3-1 with TRBJ2-7; no firm D call. CDR3 size: 14 residues. The germline V gene encodes CDR1 LGHDT and CDR2 YNNKEL (reference sequence). V gave up 3 bases and J gave up 4 bases, with 13 bases separating them. CDR3 bases: TGTGCCAGCAGCCAGGGCCACGTCGGTTACGAGCAGTACTTC. It translates to CASSQGHVGYEQYF.

This clonotype was counted between two and nine times. V is TRBV5-6 and J is TRBJ2-5, with D unclear. This CDR3 is 14 amino acids long. The V gene's germline CDR1 is SGHDT and CDR2 YYEEEE. Between the trimmed V and J ends, which lost 0 bases and 5 bases, there was a span of 11 bases. This chain's CDR3 is CASSLEPGQETQYF. The CDR3 DNA sequence: TGTGCCAGCAGCTTGGAGCCAGGTCAGGAGACCCAGTACTTC.